Below are 17 T cell receptor beta chains sequenced from a single sample in a study of cytomegalovirus exposure and HLA in healthy donors. The protocol was immunoSEQ multiplex PCR, while the TCRdb copy is restricted to in-frame clones and leaves out a portion. This table has 250,000 or so clones, 90% appearing once. Sequenced input: PBMCs. The receptor source for this set is a woman aged 18-29 years in good health and CMV-seronegative.

V usage is TRBV7-2 and J usage is TRBJ1-4; D is unresolved. The length of the CDR3 is 16 residues. V lost 5 bases, J lost 8 bases, and 21 bases lay in between. The V gene's germline CDR1 is SGHTA and CDR2 FQGNSA. The CDR3 here is CASSPLPGSSGEKLFF. In nucleotides, the CDR3 is TGTGCCAGCAGCCCCCTCCCTGGGAGTTCTGGGGAAAAACTGTTTTTT.

A word on this clone: This may stem from a read error, because a much larger clone lies one nucleotide away. The rearrangement links TRBV5-4 to TRBJ2-3; 7 nucleotides align to TRBD1. Losses at the gene ends were 2 bases for V and 4 bases for J; bases not matched to a gene: 1. This CDR3 has 13 residues. Germline CDR1 and CDR2: SGHNT and YYREEE (reference sequence). CDR3 in amino acids: CASSLTGADTQYF. CDR3 nucleotides: TGTGCCAGCAGCTTAACAGGGGCAGATACGCAGTATTTT.

The chain couples TRBV28 to TRBJ2-6; the D gene is possibly TRBD1 (6 bases). Germline V lookup: CDR1 MDHEN, CDR2 SYDVKM. V was clipped by 7 bases and J by 0 bases, with 16 bases between them. This CDR3 contains 17 residues. CDR3 DNA sequence: TGTGCCAGCACCCTTTCCGACAGGATCTCTGGGGCCAACGTCCTGACTTTC. Protein sequence: CASTLSDRISGANVLTF.

The gene calls are TRBV9 and TRBJ1-6, with TRBD1 matching 12 bases. The J segment lost 5 bases and the V segment lost 0 bases, leaving 3 bases of the junction unmatched. The CDR3 runs 17 residues. Germline V gene sequence: CDR1 SGDLS, CDR2 YYNGEE. The CDR3 nucleotides are TGTGCCAGCAGCGTAGCGGGGACAGGGGGCGATAATTCACCCCTCCACTTT. Protein sequence: CASSVAGTGGDNSPLHF.

The J gene is TRBJ2-1, the V gene TRBV2; 8 bases map to TRBD2. The length of the CDR3 is 16 residues. Germline CDR1 reads SNHLY; CDR2 reads FYNNEI. The J segment lost 2 bases and the V segment lost 8 bases, leaving 11 bases of the junction unmatched. The DNA for the CDR3 is TGTGCCAGCCAGTCGCCCGGGACTAGTCCCTACAATGAGCAGTTCTTC. Residues: CASQSPGTSPYNEQFF.

The V call is TRBV27, the J call TRBJ2-2; 8 bases line up with TRBD2. With 0 bases clipped from V and 9 bases from J, the junction kept 9 bases outside the gene matches. CDR1 MNHEY and CDR2 SMNVEV come from the germline V gene (reference sequence). The CDR3 covers 16 residues. The DNA of the CDR3 is TGTGCCAGCAGTTTATCCCCCAGCGGGGGTCTTCGGGAGCTGTTTTTT. Protein sequence: CASSLSPSGGLRELFF.

The rearrangement joins TRBV2 to TRBJ2-3, with 15 bases fitting TRBD2. Germline V gives CDR1 SNHLY, CDR2 FYNNEI. V was pared by 2 bases and J by 2 bases, with 5 bases of the junction left unmatched. The CDR3 is made up of 18 amino acids. The CDR3, as DNA: TGTGCCAGCAGTGAATTAGGGACTAGCGGGGGGCCCACAGATACGCAGTATTTT. Translation gives CASSELGTSGGPTDTQYF.

The chain has TRBV7-9 and TRBJ2-7, with D possibly being TRBD1 (5 bases). The CDR3 is 15 residues long. CDR1 SEHNR and CDR2 FQNEAQ come from the germline V gene (reference sequence). The ends were cut back, 5 bases at V and 5 bases at J, with 19 bases in the middle. The CDR3 is CASSPQAGRAHEQYF. The DNA of the CDR3 is TGTGCCAGCAGCCCCCAGGCCGGCAGGGCCCACGAGCAGTACTTC.

The V and J genes are TRBV21-1 and TRBJ2-5; whether TRBD2, the table's D call, matches the DNA was not checked. TRBV21-1 is a listed pseudogene. The CDR3 is 14 amino acids. The CDR3 here is CASSKEAYEETQYF. CDR3 in DNA: TGTGCCAGCAGCAAAGAAGCGTACGAAGAGACCCAGTACTTC.

The chain recombines TRBV4-3 with TRBJ1-2; 8 bases line up with TRBD1. The germline V gene encodes CDR1 LGHNA and CDR2 YSLEER. The CDR3 has 15 residues. V was pared by 2 bases and J by 7 bases, with 9 bases of the junction left unmatched. The CDR3 region has the DNA TGCGCCAGCAGCCAACAAACAGGGGGGGTGGGTGGCTACACCTTC. Encoded protein: CASSQQTGGVGGYTF.

The J gene is TRBJ2-1, the V gene TRBV28; TRBD2 matches 11 bases. Germline trimming cut 5 bases from V and 5 bases from J; bases unmatched to any gene: 5. This CDR3 comprises 15 residues. Germline CDR1 and CDR2: MDHEN and SYDVKM. In nucleotides, the CDR3 is TGTGCCAGCAGTCCCCGACTAGCGGGGAACAATGAGCAGTTCTTC. Translated, it gives CASSPRLAGNNEQFF.

In its sample, this clone was seen once. At one of its ends the junction is not consistent with the germline gene, which may arise from a read error. The chain recombines TRBV6-1 with TRBJ1-3; a weak D match, TRBD1 (6 bases). This CDR3 comprises 18 residues. Germline-derived CDR1 and CDR2 are MNHNS and SASEGT. CDR3 nucleotides: TGTGCCAGCAGTGAAGCGGGGGCTTGGCGCCTCTCTGGGAACACCATATATTTT. Protein sequence: CASSEAGAWRLSGNTIYF.

This chain joins TRBV7-8 and TRBJ2-2; TRBD1 agrees at 11 bases. CDR1 is SGHVS and CDR2 is FQNEAQ in the germline V gene. This CDR3 is built from 17 residues. Unmatched junction bases numbered 9, after V lost 5 bases and J lost 4 bases. The CDR3 region is CASSLRTGGAGTGELFF. The CDR3 DNA follows: TGTGCCAGCAGCCTCCGGACAGGGGGCGCCGGCACCGGGGAGCTGTTTTTT.

In its sample, this clone was seen a few times. The chain uses TRBV2 and TRBJ1-5, with TRBD1 as a possible D gene (6 bases). CDR1 and CDR2 from the germline V gene are SNHLY and FYNNEI. V was pared by 4 bases and J by 3 bases, with 10 bases between. This CDR3 has 14 residues. The CDR3 coding sequence is TGTGCCAGCAGTGGTGCAGGGGACAATCAGCCCCAGCATTTT. Protein: CASSGAGDNQPQHF.

The rearrangement links TRBV6-4 to TRBJ2-3; D may be TRBD2 (5 bases). From germline, CDR1 is MRHNA and CDR2 SNTAGT. V was pared by 6 bases and J by 5 bases, with 12 bases between. The CDR3 runs to 13 residues. The CDR3 DNA follows: TGTGCCAGCAGAACGGCCCGGGGAGATACGCAGTATTTT. Encoded protein: CASRTARGDTQYF.

V and J are TRBV28 and TRBJ1-6; D remains ambiguous. Trimming left V 2 bases short and J 10 bases short, with 12 bases between. This CDR3 spans 14 amino acids. CDR1 and CDR2 (germline): MDHEN, SYDVKM. The CDR3: CASSLHQVVSPLHF. In nucleotides, the CDR3 is TGTGCCAGCAGTTTACACCAGGTGGTATCACCCCTCCACTTT. Looking up the rest from reference TRBV28 and TRBJ1-6 gives the full variable domain: DVKVTQSSRYLVKRTGEKVFLECVQDMDHENMFWYRQDPGLGLRLIYFSYDVKMKEKGDIPEGYSVSREKKERFSLILESASTNQTSMYLCASSLHQVVSPLHFGNGTRLTVT.

The V call is TRBV27, the J call TRBJ1-5; the D is unclear. Per the germline V gene, CDR1 is MNHEY and CDR2 is SMNVEV (reference sequence). Deletions cut 5 bases from V and 6 bases from J, with 11 bases between. The CDR3 spans 13 residues. The CDR3 sequence: CASSPQEGQPQHF. The DNA of the CDR3 is TGTGCCAGCAGTCCCCAAGAGGGTCAGCCCCAGCATTTT.